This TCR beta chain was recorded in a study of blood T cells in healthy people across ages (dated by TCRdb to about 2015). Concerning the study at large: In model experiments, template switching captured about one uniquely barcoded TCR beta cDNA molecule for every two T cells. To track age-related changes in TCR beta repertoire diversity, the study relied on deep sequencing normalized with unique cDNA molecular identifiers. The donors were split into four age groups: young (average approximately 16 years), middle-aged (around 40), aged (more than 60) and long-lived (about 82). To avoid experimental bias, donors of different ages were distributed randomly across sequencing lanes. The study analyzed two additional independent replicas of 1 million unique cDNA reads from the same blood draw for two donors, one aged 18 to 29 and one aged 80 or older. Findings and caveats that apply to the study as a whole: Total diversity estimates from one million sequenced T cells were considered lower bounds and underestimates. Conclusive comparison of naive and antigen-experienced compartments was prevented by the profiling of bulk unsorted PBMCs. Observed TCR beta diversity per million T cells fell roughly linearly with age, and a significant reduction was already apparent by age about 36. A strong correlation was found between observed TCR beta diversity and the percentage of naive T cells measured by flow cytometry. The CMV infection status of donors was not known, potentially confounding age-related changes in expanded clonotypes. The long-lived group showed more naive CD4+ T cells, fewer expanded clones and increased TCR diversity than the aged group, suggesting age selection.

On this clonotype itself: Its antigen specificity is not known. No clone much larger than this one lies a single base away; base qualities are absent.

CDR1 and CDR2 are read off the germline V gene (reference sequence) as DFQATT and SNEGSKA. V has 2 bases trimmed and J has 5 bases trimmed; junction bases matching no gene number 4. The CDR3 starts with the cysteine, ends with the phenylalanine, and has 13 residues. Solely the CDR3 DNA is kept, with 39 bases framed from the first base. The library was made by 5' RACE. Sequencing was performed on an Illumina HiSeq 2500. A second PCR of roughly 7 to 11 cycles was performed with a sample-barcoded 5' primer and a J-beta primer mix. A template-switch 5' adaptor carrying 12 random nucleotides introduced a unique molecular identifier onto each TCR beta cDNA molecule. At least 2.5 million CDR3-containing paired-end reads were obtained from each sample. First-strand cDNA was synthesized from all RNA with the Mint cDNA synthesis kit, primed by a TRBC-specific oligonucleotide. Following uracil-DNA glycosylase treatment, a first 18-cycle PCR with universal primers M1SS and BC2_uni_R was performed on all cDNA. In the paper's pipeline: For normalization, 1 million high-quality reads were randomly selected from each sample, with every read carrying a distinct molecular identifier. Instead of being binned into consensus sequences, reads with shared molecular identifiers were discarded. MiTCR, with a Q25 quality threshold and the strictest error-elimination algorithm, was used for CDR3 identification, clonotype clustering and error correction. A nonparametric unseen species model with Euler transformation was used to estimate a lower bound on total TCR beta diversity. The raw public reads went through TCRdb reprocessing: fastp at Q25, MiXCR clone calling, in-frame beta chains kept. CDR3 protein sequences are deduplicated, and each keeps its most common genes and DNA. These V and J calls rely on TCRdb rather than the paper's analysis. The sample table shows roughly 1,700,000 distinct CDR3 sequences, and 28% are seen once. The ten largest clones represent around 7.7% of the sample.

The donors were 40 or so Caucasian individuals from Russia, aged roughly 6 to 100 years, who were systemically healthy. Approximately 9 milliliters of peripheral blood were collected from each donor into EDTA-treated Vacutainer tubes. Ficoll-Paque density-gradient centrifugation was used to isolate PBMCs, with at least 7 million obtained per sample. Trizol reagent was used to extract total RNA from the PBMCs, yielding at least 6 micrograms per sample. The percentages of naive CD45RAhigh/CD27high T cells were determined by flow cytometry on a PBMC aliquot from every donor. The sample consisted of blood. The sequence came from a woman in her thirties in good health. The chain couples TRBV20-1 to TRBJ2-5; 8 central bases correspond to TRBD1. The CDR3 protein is CSARQGQEETQYF. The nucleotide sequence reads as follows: TGCAGTGCTAGACAGGGACAGGAGGAGACCCAGTACTTC.